Below, 30 T cell receptor beta chains from the same sample are listed, as sequenced in a study of T-cell reconstitution after alpha-beta-depleted transplantation in children. For TCRbeta, the library was prepared with unique molecular identifiers. In TCRdb, the PCR reads were re-called with MiXCR into one record per CDR3 protein. This sample has around 450,000 distinct CDR3 sequences, with 10% to 13% found just once. The source material was PBMCs, sampled before TCRalphabeta/CD19-depleted stem cell transplant. Receptor source: a child aged 2-9 years with inherited bone marrow failure, due to receive a stem cell transplant.

Many counts were recorded for this clonotype. The chain recombines TRBV4-2 with TRBJ2-1; 9 bases match TRBD2. CDR1 is LGHNA and CDR2 is YNFKEQ in the germline V gene. V was pared by 0 bases and J by 4 bases, with 10 bases of the junction left unmatched. The CDR3 sequence is 18 residues long. CDR3 loop: CASSQDGRLAGRYNEQFF. CDR3 in DNA: TGTGCCAGCAGCCAAGATGGAAGGCTAGCGGGACGATACAATGAGCAGTTCTTC.

This clonotype was seen repeatedly, ten times or more. This chain links TRBV12-3 or TRBV12-4 with TRBJ2-7; no reliable D call. CDR3 length equals 12 residues. V dropped 5 bases and J dropped 13 bases, with 18 bases sitting between them. CDR3 sequence reads: CASSGPRTPQYF. CDR3 bases: TGTGCCAGCAGTGGGCCCAGAACCCCCCAATACTTC.

This clonotype came up many times. J is TRBJ2-7 and V is TRBV7-9; TRBD2 matches at 7 bases. The CDR3 is 12 amino acids. V dropped 1 base and J dropped 6; count of bases not matched to a gene: 0. CDR1 is SEHNR and CDR2 is FQNEAQ in the germline V gene (reference sequence). The CDR3 here is CASSLGLAEQYF. Here the CDR3 DNA reads TGTGCCAGCAGCTTAGGACTAGCCGAGCAGTACTTC.

This clonotype was picked up many times. The J gene is TRBJ2-1, the V gene TRBV20-1, with 10 bases aligning to TRBD1. This CDR3 is built from 16 residues. CDR1 is DFQATT, CDR2 SNEGSKA, per germline (reference sequence). Trimming removed 4 bases from V and 7 bases from J; junction bases left unmatched: 13. The CDR3 reads CSANGLAGQGRNEQFF. The DNA of the CDR3 is TGCAGTGCTAATGGATTGGCGGGACAGGGGAGGAATGAGCAGTTCTTC.

The sample holds a few counts of this clonotype. V usage is TRBV18 and J usage is TRBJ2-1, with TRBD1 as a possible D gene (6 bases). Trimming stripped 0 bases from V and 4 bases from J, with 10 bases between. The CDR3 loop spans 15 amino acids. Germline CDR1 KGHSH, CDR2 LQKENI. The CDR3 region is CASSPPVGGYNEQFF. The CDR3 DNA sequence: TGTGCCAGCTCACCACCGGTAGGGGGTTACAATGAGCAGTTCTTC.

This clonotype was counted many times. The chain is built from TRBV4-2 and TRBJ2-1; the match to TRBD2 covers 9 bases. The germline V gene encodes CDR1 LGHNA and CDR2 YNFKEQ. Trimming cost V 2 bases and J 0 bases; bases outside gene matches: 11. The CDR3 has 19 amino acids. The CDR3 nucleotides are TGTGCCAGCAGCCAACCACTAGCGGGTGGTACCAACTCCTACAATGAGCAGTTCTTC. It encodes CASSQPLAGGTNSYNEQFF.

This clonotype was picked up many times. J is TRBJ2-5 and V is TRBV28; TRBD2 agrees at 9 bases. J gave up 2 bases and V 4 bases, and 8 bases lay outside the gene matches. CDR3 length: 16 amino acids. Germline-derived CDR1 and CDR2 are MDHEN and SYDVKM. CDR3 coding DNA: TGTGCCAGCAGTTCACACTACGGACTAGCGCAAGAGACCCAGTACTTC. Encoded protein: CASSSHYGLAQETQYF.

This sequence joins TRBV6-5 and TRBJ2-7; the D gene is possibly TRBD1 (6 bases). The CDR3 length is 13 residues. Per the germline V gene, CDR1 is MNHEY and CDR2 is SVGAGI. V was cut by 5 bases and J by 4 bases, with 12 bases left in between. In DNA, the CDR3 is TGTGCCAGCAGTCACGGACAGCTTTACGAGCAGTACTTC. This codes for CASSHGQLYEQYF.

As concerns this clonotype: A much more abundant neighbour one base away suggests this may be a read error. The CDR3 here is CASSQDVGTTVNEQYF. The CDR3 DNA reads TGTGCCAGCAGCCAAGATGTGGGGACTACCGTCAACGAGCAGTACTTC. The V call is TRBV4-2, the J call TRBJ2-7, with TRBD2 matching 7 bases. Germline assignment: CDR1 LGHNA and CDR2 YNFKEQ. The CDR3 is 16 residues long. J lost 5 bases, V lost 0 bases, and 10 bases had no gene match.

CDR3 protein: CASKLQGGGTEAFF. CDR3 nucleotides: TGTGCCAGCAAACTACAGGGAGGGGGAACTGAAGCTTTCTTT. The chain employs TRBV27 and TRBJ1-1; D perhaps matches TRBD1 (6 bases). The CDR3 has 14 residues. Trimming cost V 7 bases and J 5 bases, with 17 bases left between them. CDR1 and CDR2 from the germline V gene are MNHEY and SMNVEV (reference sequence).

This clonotype was observed many times. CDR3 in DNA: TGTGCCAGCAGCCGATTACAGGGAATGATTGATGGCTACACCTTC. Encoded protein: CASSRLQGMIDGYTF. The V and J genes are TRBV27 and TRBJ1-2, with TRBD1 as a possible D gene (6 bases). Trimming stripped 6 bases from V and 6 bases from J, with 20 bases between. There are 15 residues in the CDR3. Germline V gene data show CDR1 as MNHEY and CDR2 as SMNVEV (reference sequence).

With regard to this clonotype: This may stem from a read error, because a much larger clone lies one nucleotide away. The rearrangement joins TRBV5-1 to TRBJ1-4, with D uncertain. The germline V and J ends were trimmed by 4 bases and 3 bases, with 7 bases remaining between them. CDR3 size: 13 residues. From germline, CDR1 is SGHRS and CDR2 YFSETQ. The CDR3 is CASSHGPNEKLFF. The CDR3 bases are TGCGCCAGCAGCCACGGGCCTAATGAAAAACTGTTTTTT.

The CDR3 nucleotides read TGCGCCAGCTTGTGGGCGGGACCCCCCTACGAGCAGTACTTC. Its translation: CASLWAGPPYEQYF. The chain joins TRBV5-1 to TRBJ2-7, with D possibly TRBD2 on 6 matching bases. V dropped 7 bases and J dropped 2 bases, with 16 bases sitting between them. CDR1 is SGHRS and CDR2 is YFSETQ in the germline V gene. The CDR3 runs 14 residues.

This clonotype was detected many times. CDR3 bases: TGTGCCAGCAGTTCTAGCGGGAGGGCAGTGGGGTATGAGCAGTTCTTC. Translating gives CASSSSGRAVGYEQFF. V gene TRBV12-3 or TRBV12-4 combines with J gene TRBJ2-1; 12 bases agree with TRBD2. V lost 4 bases to trimming and J lost 8 bases; unmatched junction nucleotides: 9. The CDR3 length is 16 residues.

At least ten counts were recorded for this clonotype. The genes are TRBV7-2 and TRBJ2-5; possibly TRBD1 or TRBD2 for D (5 bases each). Germline CDR1 is SGHTA and CDR2 is FQGNSA. The CDR3 runs 15 residues. The V end lost 1 base, the J end lost 4 bases, and 13 bases lay between the germline ends. Written as DNA, the CDR3 is TGTGCCAGCAGCTTAGGGGGGTTGGTGTTAGAGACCCAGTACTTC. This translates into CASSLGGLVLETQYF.

This clonotype was found many times. This rearrangement joins TRBV20-1 to TRBJ2-7; 9 nucleotides match TRBD2. V dropped 0 bases and J dropped 5; count of bases not matched to a gene: 8. Germline-derived CDR1 and CDR2 are DFQATT and SNEGSKA (reference sequence). The CDR3 has 15 residues. The DNA of the CDR3 is TGCAGTGCTAGAGATGTGCGGGAGGGCCGCAACGAGCAGTACTTC. Amino acids: CSARDVREGRNEQYF.

This clonotype was observed many times. This chain uses TRBV14 with TRBJ2-2; no clear D gene. V was cut by 4 bases and J by 7 bases, with 10 bases left in between. The CDR3 is 13 amino acids. The germline V gene has CDR1 SGHDN and CDR2 FVKESK. CDR3 DNA sequence: TGTGCCAGCAGCCTCTTGGGCGTCGGGGAGCTGTTTTTT. It is translated as CASSLLGVGELFF.

The sample holds one count of this clonotype. A read error is possible here, since a much larger clone lies one base away. The V and J genes are TRBV29-1 and TRBJ2-7, with D perhaps assigned TRBD1 or TRBD2 (5 bases each). Germline V gene sequence: CDR1 SQVTM, CDR2 ANQGSEA. CDR3 length: 10 amino acids. Trimming left V 7 bases short and J 6 bases short, with 10 bases between. The CDR3 reads CSGGKAEQYF. The CDR3 DNA reads as TGCAGCGGGGGGAAGGCCGAGCAGTACTTC.

There are a few counts of this clonotype. This rearrangement joins TRBV11-2 to TRBJ1-2, with unresolved D. The germline V and J ends were trimmed by 6 bases and 3 bases, with 17 bases remaining between them. The CDR3 length is 15 residues. CDR1 SGHAT and CDR2 FQNNGV come from the germline V gene. The CDR3 nucleotides are TGTGCCAGCAGTTTCGGGAAGGGAGGAGACTATGGCTACACCTTC. Translation gives CASSFGKGGDYGYTF.

This clonotype showed up many times. The chain carries TRBV4-1 and TRBJ2-7; D is ambiguous. This CDR3 spans 13 amino acids. V was cut by 6 bases and J by 0 bases, with 9 bases left in between. Germline values: CDR1 MGHRA, CDR2 YSYEKL. The CDR3 DNA reads TGCGCCAGCAGTCGGGCCTACTCCTACGAGCAGTACTTC. It specifies CASSRAYSYEQYF.

In this sample, this clonotype turned up a few times. The V call is TRBV10-3, the J call TRBJ2-3, with a tentative D call TRBD2 (6 bases). This CDR3 is 17 amino acids long. Per the germline V gene, CDR1 is ENHRY and CDR2 is SYGVKD. Trimming removed 0 bases from V and 5 bases from J, with 18 bases in between. This CDR3 is CAISESSGGVGGDTQYF. DNA of the CDR3: TGTGCCATCAGTGAGTCATCAGGCGGGGTCGGCGGAGATACGCAGTATTTT.

Many counts were recorded for this clonotype. V is TRBV4-3 and J is TRBJ2-2; TRBD2 agrees at 7 bases. The V gene end was trimmed by 3 bases and the J gene end by 6 bases; junction bases not matched to a gene: 1. The CDR3 covers 13 residues. Germline V gene data show CDR1 as LGHNA and CDR2 as YSLEER. DNA for the CDR3: TGCGCCAGCAGCCATACTAGCGCCGGGGAGCTGTTTTTT. As protein: CASSHTSAGELFF.

This clonotype occurred a few times. The V and J genes are TRBV7-2 and TRBJ2-7; D unresolved. Germline values: CDR1 SGHTA, CDR2 FQGNSA. Trimming removed 2 bases from V and 5 bases from J, with 16 bases in between. The length of the CDR3 is 15 residues. The CDR3 DNA reads TGTGCCAGCAGCTTAAAGACTCTCACCGACCACGAGCAGTACTTC. It yields the protein CASSLKTLTDHEQYF.

This clonotype was recorded at least ten times. The junction departs from germline at one end; a sequencing error may be responsible. This chain joins TRBV29-1 and TRBJ2-1, with a weak D call TRBD2 (7 bases). Germline CDR1 reads SQVTM; CDR2 reads ANQGSEA. The CDR3 sequence is 14 residues long. The CDR3 DNA is TGCAGCGCTGAAAGGGGGGGGTACTACAATGAGCAGTTCTTC. It is translated as CSAERGGYYNEQFF.

This clonotype was detected many times. The chain joins TRBV28 to TRBJ2-2; TRBD1 might be the D (5 bases). V shed 2 bases and J shed 0 bases, with 19 bases lying between them. The CDR3 consists of 19 residues. Germline values: CDR1 MDHEN, CDR2 SYDVKM. CDR3 nucleotide sequence: TGTGCCAGCAGTTTAACCACAGGCACTACGATTACGAACACCGGGGAGCTGTTTTTT. It translates to CASSLTTGTTITNTGELFF.

This clonotype has a count of ten or more. The chain combines TRBV29-1 with TRBJ2-1; tentatively, D is TRBD1 (6 bases). The CDR3 is 13 amino acids. Trimming cost V 7 bases and J 0 bases, with 10 bases left between them. The germline V gene has CDR1 SQVTM and CDR2 ANQGSEA. The CDR3 spells CSGDTGSYNEQFF. In DNA form, the CDR3 reads TGCAGCGGGGACACGGGCTCCTACAATGAGCAGTTCTTC.

This clonotype was detected many times. This chain uses TRBV7-2 with TRBJ2-7; D gene ambiguous. CDR3 length equals 15 residues. With 1 base removed from V and 3 bases from J, the gap between germline ends came to 13 bases. Germline-derived CDR1 and CDR2 are SGHTA and FQGNSA. The CDR3 DNA follows: TGTGCCAGCAGCTTAGAGGGTATTGAGGACTACGAGCAGTACTTC. It is translated as CASSLEGIEDYEQYF.

Many counts were recorded for this clonotype. The chain has TRBV7-2 and TRBJ2-5; TRBD2 matches at 14 bases. The ends lost 5 bases at V and 5 bases at J; junction bases unmatched: 7. Per germline, CDR1 SGHTA and CDR2 FQGNSA. The CDR3 is made up of 16 amino acids. This CDR3 reads CASSARLAGGLETQYF. The CDR3 DNA reads TGTGCCAGCAGCGCACGACTAGCGGGAGGGCTCGAGACCCAGTACTTC. Full variable domain (outside the CDR3, taken from reference TRBV7-2 and TRBJ2-5): GAGVSQSPSNKVTEKGKDVELRCDPISGHTALYWYRQSLGQGLEFLIYFQGNSAPDKSGLPSDRFSAERTGGSVSTLTIQRTQQEDSAVYLCASSARLAGGLETQYFGPGTRLLVL.

This clonotype occurred a few times. This chain connects TRBV13 to TRBJ2-7; TRBD1 agrees at 8 bases. The CDR3 extends over 13 amino acids. Per germline, CDR1 PRHDT and CDR2 FYEKMQ (reference sequence). V trimming: 2 bases; J trimming: 6 bases; junction bases outside the gene matches: 3. The CDR3 region has the DNA TGTGCCAGCAGCTTAAGGACAGGGTCCGAGCAGTACTTC. It codes for CASSLRTGSEQYF.

The V call is TRBV28, the J call TRBJ2-1; a weak D match, TRBD2 (6 bases). V shed 6 bases and J shed 3 bases, with 15 bases lying between them. In germline, CDR1 is MDHEN, CDR2 SYDVKM. The CDR3 is 15 amino acids. CDR3 residues: CASSQIGGVYNEQFF. The CDR3 region has the DNA TGTGCCAGCAGCCAGATCGGGGGAGTCTACAATGAGCAGTTCTTC.